One and the same sample provided the 27 T cell receptor beta chains below, sequenced in a study of OX40 agonist ivuxolimab in advanced cancers. Some clones are missing from TCRdb's copy, which holds only in-frame ones; the method was immunoSEQ multiplex PCR. The table lists about 45,000 clones, roughly 90% of them singletons, with roughly 0.98% in the top ten. Sequencing used CD4+ or CD8+ T cells sorted from blood, obtained in a trial of the OX40 agonist ivuxolimab. The origin of the receptors is an adult with an advanced solid tumor such as melanoma, head and neck, liver or kidney cancer.

The chain joins TRBV7-8 to TRBJ2-7; D call uncertain. Germline CDR1 SGHVS, CDR2 FQNEAQ. The CDR3 is made up of 14 amino acids. V was clipped by 0 bases and J by 5 bases, with 11 bases between them. The CDR3 coding sequence is TGTGCCAGCAGCTTAGCTGGTGGAACCAACGAGCAGTACTTC. Its protein product is CASSLAGGTNEQYF.

The chain has TRBV25-1 and TRBJ2-3; weak D call: TRBD2 (5 bases). Trimming took off 5 bases at V and 6 bases at J, with 18 bases between the two ends. Germline CDR1 MGHDK, CDR2 SYGVNS. This CDR3 comprises 15 residues. The CDR3 region has the DNA TGTGCCAGCAGTCACCTCCGGGGAAGTGGGGATACGCAGTATTTT. Protein: CASSHLRGSGDTQYF.

The chain is built from TRBV18 and TRBJ2-1; weak D call: TRBD2 (5 bases). The CDR3 totals 12 residues. Germline CDR1 is KGHSH and CDR2 is LQKENI. V shed 5 bases and J shed 6 bases, with 8 bases lying between them. CDR3 region: CASSVGGNEQFF. In nucleotides, the CDR3 is TGTGCCAGCTCAGTAGGAGGCAATGAGCAGTTCTTC.

The chain carries TRBV28 and TRBJ2-3; 7 bases map to TRBD2. The V segment lost 2 bases and the J segment 4 bases; nucleotides outside the gene matches: 3. This CDR3 comprises 14 residues. The germline V gene has CDR1 MDHEN and CDR2 SYDVKM. CDR3: CASSLGRAADTQYF. The CDR3 DNA follows: TGTGCCAGCAGTTTAGGGAGGGCCGCAGATACGCAGTATTTT.

CDR3 nucleotides: TGTGCCACTAAGGTACAGGGCGGAGAGACCCAGTACTTC. Amino acid sequence: CATKVQGGETQYF. The chain uses TRBV19 and TRBJ2-5, with D tentatively TRBD1 (6 bases). Germline V CDR1 and CDR2: LNHDA, SQIVND (reference sequence). The CDR3 loop spans 13 amino acids. Trimming pared 10 bases from V and 4 bases from J, leaving 16 bases between.

The V gene is TRBV4-2, the J gene TRBJ2-3; TRBD2 agrees at 7 bases. Trimming removed 0 bases from V and 5 bases from J; junction bases left unmatched: 8. The CDR3 spans 16 residues. In germline, CDR1 is LGHNA, CDR2 YNFKEQ. The CDR3 coding sequence is TGTGCCAGCAGCCAAGATTTGGGGGAGGGCCAAGATACGCAGTATTTT. The encoded protein is CASSQDLGEGQDTQYF.

The chain is built from TRBV4-1 and TRBJ2-5; 7 bases fit TRBD2. The CDR3 is 17 amino acids. J lost 5 bases, V lost 1 base, and 13 bases had no gene match. Looked up from germline, CDR1 is MGHRA and CDR2 is YSYEKL. The CDR3 DNA reads as TGCGCCAGCAGCCAAGCCGGGGGGTGGGACTCGGGGGAGACCCAGTACTTC. Protein product: CASSQAGGWDSGETQYF.

The rearrangement links TRBV6-5 to TRBJ1-1, with unresolved D. This CDR3 contains 14 residues. V was cut by 5 bases and J by 0 bases, with 10 bases left in between. The germline gives CDR1 MNHEY, CDR2 SVGAGI. The chain's CDR3 is CASSRTRLNTEAFF. CDR3 bases: TGTGCCAGCAGTCGGACCCGGTTGAACACTGAAGCTTTCTTT.

The V gene is TRBV30, the J gene TRBJ1-2; no definite D call. Germline V CDR1 and CDR2: GTSNPN, SVGIG (reference sequence). V dropped 2 bases and J dropped 8 bases, with 15 bases sitting between them. This CDR3 spans 13 amino acids. The CDR3 DNA sequence: TGTGCCTGGAGTTTGGACGGAACGAGAGGCTACACCTTC. It yields the protein CAWSLDGTRGYTF.

The chain recombines TRBV18 with TRBJ2-7, with D perhaps given as TRBD1 or TRBD2 (5 bases each). This CDR3 spans 13 amino acids. V shed 3 bases and J shed 6 bases, with 12 bases lying between them. CDR1 KGHSH and CDR2 LQKENI come from the germline V gene. In DNA form, the CDR3 reads TGTGCCAGCTCACCGGGACGGACCATCGAGCAGTACTTC. This gives the protein CASSPGRTIEQYF.

The rearrangement links TRBV7-2 to TRBJ1-5, with D perhaps TRBD1 (5 bases). V was trimmed by 1 base and J by 7 bases, leaving 11 bases between them. The CDR3 is 14 residues long. Germline lookup yields CDR1 SGHTA and CDR2 FQGNSA. The CDR3 region has the DNA TGTGCCAGCAGCTTAGACGCAGGGATCCAGCCCCAGCATTTT. It codes for CASSLDAGIQPQHF.

The chain recombines TRBV4-3 with TRBJ2-5; no definite D call. The ends were cut back, 1 base at V and 0 bases at J, with 12 bases in the middle. Per the germline V gene, CDR1 is LGHNA and CDR2 is YSLEER. There are 16 residues in the CDR3. The CDR3 loop reads CASSQVVGQYQETQYF. In DNA, the CDR3 is TGCGCCAGCAGCCAAGTGGTAGGGCAATACCAAGAGACCCAGTACTTC.

This clone was detected only once. The junction shows a germline mismatch at one end, possibly a read error. The rearrangement links TRBV7-7 to TRBJ1-3; tentatively, D is TRBD1 (5 bases). The CDR3 runs to 15 residues. Germline V gene lookup returns CDR1 SSHAT and CDR2 FNYEAQ (reference sequence). The CDR3 DNA reads as TGTGCTAGCAGCCAGACAGTAGACTCTGGAAACACCATATATTTT. It codes for CASSQTVDSGNTIYF.

The V and J genes are TRBV28 and TRBJ1-5, with 7 bases matching TRBD1. Trimming cost V 4 bases and J 7 bases; bases outside gene matches: 10. CDR1 is MDHEN and CDR2 is SYDVKM in the germline V gene. This CDR3 region has 15 residues. The CDR3 bases are TGTGCCAGCAGTTCCCAAACAGGGGTTGTCCAGCCCCAGCATTTT. Encoded protein: CASSSQTGVVQPQHF.

J is TRBJ2-3 and V is TRBV28; perhaps TRBD1 as D (6 bases). Germline V CDR1 and CDR2: MDHEN, SYDVKM. Deletions cut 2 bases from V and 13 bases from J, with 13 bases between. The CDR3 has 12 amino acids. DNA for the CDR3: TGTGCCAGCAGTTTAGGCTGGGGGCGCGAGTATTTT. Encoded protein: CASSLGWGREYF. Full variable domain (outside the CDR3, taken from reference TRBV28 and TRBJ2-3): DVKVTQSSRYLVKRTGEKVFLECVQDMDHENMFWYRQDPGLGLRLIYFSYDVKMKEKGDIPEGYSVSREKKERFSLILESASTNQTSMYLCASSLGWGREYFGPGTRLTVL.

The chain has TRBV4-3 and TRBJ2-7; 7 positions agree with TRBD1. Germline V gene data show CDR1 as LGHNA and CDR2 as YSLEER. V was pared by 0 bases and J by 3 bases, with 8 bases of the junction left unmatched. CDR3 size: 16 residues. CDR3 loop: CASSQDYGTVIYEQYF. CDR3 coding DNA: TGCGCCAGCAGCCAAGATTACGGGACAGTGATCTACGAGCAGTACTTC.

The chain is built from TRBV25-1 and TRBJ2-1, with a weak D call TRBD2 (6 bases). Germline V gene lookup returns CDR1 MGHDK and CDR2 SYGVNS. V was clipped by 4 bases and J by 6 bases, with 13 bases between them. The CDR3 is 14 residues long. For the CDR3, the DNA is TGTGCCAGCAGTGGGGGACTCCGCCCCAATGAGCAGTTCTTC. Its protein product is CASSGGLRPNEQFF. The complete variable domain, with remaining parts taken from reference TRBV25-1 and TRBJ2-1, reads EADIYQTPRYLVIGTGKKITLECSQTMGHDKMYWYQQDPGMELHLIHYSYGVNSTEKGDLSSESTVSRIRTEHFPLTLESARPSHTSQYLCASSGGLRPNEQFFGPGTRLTVL.

The rearrangement links TRBV15 to TRBJ1-2; a possible D gene is TRBD1 (6 bases). The V and J ends lost 0 bases and 4 bases respectively, with 15 bases between them. CDR1 and CDR2 from the germline V gene are LNHNV and YYDKDF (reference sequence). CDR3 size: 16 residues. The CDR3 protein is CATSREDSSRFYGYTF. CDR3 bases: TGTGCCACCAGCAGAGAGGACAGCTCGAGGTTCTATGGCTACACCTTC. The entire variable domain, with the rest obtained from reference TRBV15 and TRBJ1-2, is as follows: DAMVIQNPRYQVTQFGKPVTLSCSQTLNHNVMYWYQQKSSQAPKLLFHYYDKDFNNEADTPDNFQSRRPNTSFCFLDIRSPGLGDTAMYLCATSREDSSRFYGYTFGSGTRLTVV.

V usage is TRBV7-8 and J usage is TRBJ2-1, with D unresolved. In germline, CDR1 is SGHVS, CDR2 FQNEAQ. The CDR3 is 12 residues long. V was clipped by 0 bases and J by 9 bases, with 6 bases between them. CDR3 sequence: CASSLALGEQFF. For the CDR3, the DNA is TGTGCCAGCAGCTTAGCCCTTGGTGAGCAGTTCTTC.

The rearrangement uses TRBV18 and TRBJ2-6, with D uncertain. This CDR3 has 15 amino acids. Germline CDR1 and CDR2: KGHSH and LQKENI. V was clipped by 3 bases and J by 2 bases, with 8 bases between them. Here the CDR3 reads CASSPLGAGANVLTF. CDR3 nucleotides: TGTGCCAGCTCACCGTTAGGTGCTGGGGCCAACGTCCTGACTTTC.

CDR3 loop: CASSAGGSSYNEQFF. The CDR3 DNA follows: TGTGCCAGCAGCGCTGGGGGTAGCTCCTACAATGAGCAGTTCTTC. The chain carries TRBV9 and TRBJ2-1; the D gene could be TRBD1 or TRBD2 (5 bases each). Trimming removed 3 bases from V and 0 bases from J, with 10 bases in between. CDR1 is SGDLS and CDR2 is YYNGEE in the germline V gene. This CDR3 contains 15 residues. The full variable domain, its missing parts supplied by reference TRBV9 and TRBJ2-1, is DSGVTQTPKHLITATGQRVTLRCSPRSGDLSVYWYQQSLDQGLQFLIQYYNGEERAKGNILERFSAQQFPDLHSELNLSSLELGDSALYFCASSAGGSSYNEQFFGPGTRLTVL.

J is TRBJ2-2 and V is TRBV7-9; possibly TRBD2 for D (6 bases). The CDR3 is 15 amino acids. The germline V gene has CDR1 SEHNR and CDR2 FQNEAQ (reference sequence). Deletions cut 1 base from V and 4 bases from J, with 10 bases between. The CDR3 sequence is CASSLVGSGTGELFF. The CDR3 DNA reads as TGTGCCAGCAGCTTAGTCGGGAGTGGCACCGGGGAGCTGTTTTTT.

The V and J genes are TRBV19 and TRBJ1-5, with unresolved D. The germline V and J ends were trimmed by 5 bases and 5 bases, with 7 bases remaining between them. The CDR3 totals 12 residues. Germline loops: CDR1 LNHDA, CDR2 SQIVND (reference sequence). CDR3 loop: CASSGWDQPQHF. The CDR3 DNA reads TGTGCCAGTAGTGGTTGGGATCAGCCCCAGCATTTT. Full variable domain (missing parts from reference TRBV19 and TRBJ1-5): DGGITQSPKYLFRKEGQNVTLSCEQNLNHDAMYWYRQDPGQGLRLIYYSQIVNDFQKGDIAEGYSVSREKKESFPLTVTSAQKNPTAFYLCASSGWDQPQHFGDGTRLSIL.

The rearrangement joins TRBV7-2 to TRBJ2-1, with 9 nucleotides matching TRBD1. V lost 4 bases and J lost 4; bases outside the gene matches: 5. The CDR3 is 15 residues long. Germline loops: CDR1 SGHTA, CDR2 FQGNSA. CDR3 nucleotides: TGTGCCAGCAGCTCCGGGACAGGGAGGTACAATGAGCAGTTCTTC. This codes for CASSSGTGRYNEQFF.

There are a few counts of this clone. CDR3 coding DNA: TGTGCCAGCAGGCGGACTAGCGGGAGTTACGAGCAGTACTTC. Translated: CASRRTSGSYEQYF. This chain joins TRBV6-5 and TRBJ2-7; 13 bases map to TRBD2. CDR3 length equals 14 residues. The ends lost 6 bases at V and 4 bases at J; junction bases unmatched: 3. CDR1 is MNHEY and CDR2 is SVGAGI in the germline V gene.

The chain uses TRBV30 and TRBJ1-6; no clear D gene. CDR3 size: 17 residues. Trimming removed 1 base from V and 4 bases from J, with 17 bases in between. Germline lookup yields CDR1 GTSNPN and CDR2 SVGIG (reference sequence). The DNA of the CDR3 is TGTGCCTGGAGTGGCAGCCCTTGGGCGGAATATAATTCACCCCTCCACTTT. Protein product: CAWSGSPWAEYNSPLHF.

J is TRBJ2-1 and V is TRBV4-1; TRBD2 aligns across 10 bases. The CDR3 runs 16 residues. The V gene end was trimmed by 2 bases and the J gene end by 4 bases; junction bases not matched to a gene: 5. CDR1 MGHRA and CDR2 YSYEKL come from the germline V gene. CDR3 region: CASSQRKREGYNEQFF. Written as DNA, the CDR3 is TGCGCCAGCAGCCAACGGAAGCGGGAGGGATACAATGAGCAGTTCTTC.